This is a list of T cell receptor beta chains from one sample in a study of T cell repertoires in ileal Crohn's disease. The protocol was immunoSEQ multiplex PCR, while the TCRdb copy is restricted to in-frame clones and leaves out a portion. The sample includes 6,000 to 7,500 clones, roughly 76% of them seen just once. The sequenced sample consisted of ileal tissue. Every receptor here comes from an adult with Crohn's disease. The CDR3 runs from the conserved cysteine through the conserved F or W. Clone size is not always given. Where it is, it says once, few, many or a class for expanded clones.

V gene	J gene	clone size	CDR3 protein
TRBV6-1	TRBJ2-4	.	CASSELGGRAGIQYF
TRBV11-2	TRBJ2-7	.	CASSLAAGTSYEQYF
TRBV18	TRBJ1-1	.	CASSPRSGKNTEAFF
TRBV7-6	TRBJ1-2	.	CASSQRSGTGGGYTF
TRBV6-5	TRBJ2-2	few	CASSYGRNTGELFF
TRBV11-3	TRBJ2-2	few	CASSSAGTRPAGELFF
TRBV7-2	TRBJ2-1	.	CASSSPESGQYNEQFF
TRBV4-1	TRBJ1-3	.	CASSQDGGTGNTIYF
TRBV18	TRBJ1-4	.	CASSPGRENEKLFF
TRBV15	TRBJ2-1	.	CATSGSRGSYNEQFF
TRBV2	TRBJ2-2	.	CASRRRERSVNTGELFF
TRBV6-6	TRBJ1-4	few	CASSYSIYTDEKLFF
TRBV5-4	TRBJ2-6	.	CASQFSSGANVLTF
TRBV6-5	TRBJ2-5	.	CASSFGLAGVVETQYF
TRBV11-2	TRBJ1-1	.	CASSLRRDLGAFF
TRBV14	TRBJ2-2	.	CASSQDTRAGELFF
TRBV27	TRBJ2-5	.	CASRSGKGQGAETQYF
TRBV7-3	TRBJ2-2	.	CASSLTQSGELFF
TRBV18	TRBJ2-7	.	CASSPGQGGTYEQYF
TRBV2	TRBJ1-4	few	CATRDRGLTNEKLFF
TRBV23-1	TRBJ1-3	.	CASSQSCLAPTFSGNTIYF
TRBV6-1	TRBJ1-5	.	CASRVGVDQPQHF
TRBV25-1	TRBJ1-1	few	CASSDLSGGTEAFF
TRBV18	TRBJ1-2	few	CASSAGQVDYGYTF
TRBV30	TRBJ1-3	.	CAWKQGNPGNTIYF
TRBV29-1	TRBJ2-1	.	CSVTLSGSGSNEQFF
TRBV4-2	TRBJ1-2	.	CASSEDRGLPYGYTF
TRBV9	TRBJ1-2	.	CASSRATGMRYGYTF
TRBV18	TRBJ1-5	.	CASSPPDINQPQHF
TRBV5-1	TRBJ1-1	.	CTSSSTGGTEAFF
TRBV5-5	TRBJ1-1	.	CASRFGTEAFF
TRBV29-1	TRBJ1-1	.	CSARQGGSGTEAFF
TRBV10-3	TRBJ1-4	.	CAISEGLQATNEKLFF
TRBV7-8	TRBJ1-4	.	CASTRGQGNEKLFF
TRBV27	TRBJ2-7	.	CASGLAGDYEQYF
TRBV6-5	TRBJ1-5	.	CASSRGQGSSQPQHF
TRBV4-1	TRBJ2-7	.	CASSQITGARYEQYF
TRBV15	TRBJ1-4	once	CATSPRRGEKLFF
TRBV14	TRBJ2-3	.	CASSQWTSGSVTDTQYF
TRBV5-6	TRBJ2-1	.	CASSFWRERAVYNEQFF
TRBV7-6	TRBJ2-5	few	CASSLTSGYQETQYF
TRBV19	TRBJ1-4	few	CASSISVATNEKLFF
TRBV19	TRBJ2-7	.	CASSIAATGAYEQYF
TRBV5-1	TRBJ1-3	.	CASSRDSSGNTIYF
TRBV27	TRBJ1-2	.	CASTSLQGVNYGYTF
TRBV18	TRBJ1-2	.	CASSPTSVNYGYTF
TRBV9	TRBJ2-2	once	CASSPLTSGDTGELFF
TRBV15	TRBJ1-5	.	CATSRVESGQPQHF
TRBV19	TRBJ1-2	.	CASSYLGQDYGYTF
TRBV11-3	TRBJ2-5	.	CASSLVSRGSQYF
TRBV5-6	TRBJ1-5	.	CASSLGGGGQPQHF